This TCR beta chain was captured by sequencing in a study of breast tumors, draining lymph nodes, adjacent tissues. Axillary draining lymph nodes of breast cancer patients supplied the node samples. This clonotype was counted many times. From the multiplex PCR reads, TCRdb called clonotypes with MiXCR, one entry per CDR3 protein. The table shows 200,000 to 250,000 distinct CDR3 sequences, with less than 35% occurring only once. The TCR sequence derives from a female donor with breast cancer. Some clones in this sample may be carry-over from other donors' samples. The sample consisted of axillary lymph node tissue.

In nucleotides, the CDR3 is TGCGCCAGCAGCCAAGATCACCTAGCCAGGGAGACCCAGTACTTC. It encodes CASSQDHLARETQYF. The V gene is TRBV4-3, the J gene TRBJ2-5; perhaps TRBD2 as D (5 bases). Germline lookup yields CDR1 LGHNA and CDR2 YSLEER. The CDR3 has 15 amino acids. V was shortened by 0 bases and J by 5 bases, with 13 bases between the two germline ends.